This is a list of T cell receptor beta chains from one sample in a study of blood T cell repertoires in COVID-19. The method was immunoSEQ multiplex PCR; TCRdb's version includes in-frame clones alone and lacks a portion of them. The repertoire has 210,000 or so clones, around 80% of them found once; the top ten carry 5.1%. The specimen sequenced was peripheral blood. The receptors were sampled from a human donor in a cohort sampled during active COVID-19. Both conserved end residues are part of each CDR3. Fields, in order: CDR3 protein, J gene, D gene, V gene. D genes are given only for firm matches.

cdr3_aa: CASSPRWGGSGNEQFF
j_call: TRBJ2-1
d_call: TRBD2
v_call: TRBV7-3

cdr3_aa: CASSRGPPNEQFF
j_call: TRBJ2-1
d_call: NA
v_call: TRBV11-2

cdr3_aa: CASSFRGSFDTQYF
j_call: TRBJ2-3
d_call: TRBD2
v_call: TRBV27

cdr3_aa: CASSDSGRGQETQYF
j_call: TRBJ2-5
d_call: TRBD2
v_call: TRBV2

cdr3_aa: CASSLTGGVAGVAFF
j_call: TRBJ1-1
d_call: TRBD1
v_call: TRBV27

cdr3_aa: CASSIDRGSGNTIYF
j_call: TRBJ1-3
d_call: TRBD1
v_call: TRBV5-1

cdr3_aa: CASSFPDRGLSYNEQFF
j_call: TRBJ2-1
d_call: TRBD1
v_call: TRBV28

cdr3_aa: CASSVDRLSGNTIYF
j_call: TRBJ1-3
d_call: NA
v_call: TRBV13

cdr3_aa: CASSFLGDNEQFF
j_call: TRBJ2-1
d_call: NA
v_call: TRBV6-5

cdr3_aa: CASSLEGTDTQYF
j_call: TRBJ2-3
d_call: NA
v_call: TRBV5-1

cdr3_aa: CASRPGQHFYGYTF
j_call: TRBJ1-2
d_call: TRBD1
v_call: TRBV19

cdr3_aa: CASSGLAGGYEQYF
j_call: TRBJ2-7
d_call: TRBD2
v_call: TRBV2

cdr3_aa: CASSLVGGDETQYF
j_call: TRBJ2-5
d_call: TRBD1
v_call: TRBV5-1

cdr3_aa: CASSLGQGKHQPQHF
j_call: TRBJ1-5
d_call: NA
v_call: TRBV7-2

cdr3_aa: CASSLTSSYEQYF
j_call: TRBJ2-7
d_call: NA
v_call: TRBV28

cdr3_aa: CASSLGAKGGNEQFF
j_call: TRBJ2-1
d_call: NA
v_call: TRBV11-3

cdr3_aa: CAPRENQETQYF
j_call: TRBJ2-5
d_call: NA
v_call: TRBV19

cdr3_aa: CASSQATSRAYEQYF
j_call: TRBJ2-7
d_call: NA
v_call: TRBV4-1

cdr3_aa: CASSTGTGNTIYF
j_call: TRBJ1-3
d_call: NA
v_call: TRBV11-1

cdr3_aa: CASRRGYSTDTQYF
j_call: TRBJ2-3
d_call: NA
v_call: TRBV6-5

cdr3_aa: CASSFGRAALIYEQYF
j_call: TRBJ2-7
d_call: NA
v_call: TRBV28

cdr3_aa: CASSPRQGSNSPLHF
j_call: TRBJ1-6
d_call: TRBD1
v_call: TRBV7-2

cdr3_aa: CARDRLAEAFF
j_call: TRBJ1-1
d_call: NA
v_call: TRBV2

cdr3_aa: CASSKGQGSGELFF
j_call: TRBJ2-2
d_call: TRBD1
v_call: TRBV5-1

cdr3_aa: CASSEGGSNTEAFF
j_call: TRBJ1-1
d_call: NA
v_call: TRBV7-8

cdr3_aa: CASSLIGSGRTNYEQYF
j_call: TRBJ2-7
d_call: TRBD2
v_call: TRBV5-4

cdr3_aa: CASSQERAVQETQYF
j_call: TRBJ2-5
d_call: NA
v_call: TRBV4-3

cdr3_aa: CASSPPDSVHEQYF
j_call: TRBJ2-7
d_call: NA
v_call: TRBV28

cdr3_aa: CASRSLGENEKLFF
j_call: TRBJ1-4
d_call: NA
v_call: TRBV6-5

cdr3_aa: CASSITGGQETQYF
j_call: TRBJ2-5
d_call: TRBD1
v_call: TRBV7-3

cdr3_aa: CATRGPGYEQYF
j_call: TRBJ2-7
d_call: TRBD1
v_call: TRBV10-3

cdr3_aa: CASSRRDNTDTQYF
j_call: TRBJ2-3
d_call: NA
v_call: TRBV6-5

cdr3_aa: CASSGQGGGEAFF
j_call: TRBJ1-1
d_call: NA
v_call: TRBV2

cdr3_aa: CASSAQDNEQFF
j_call: TRBJ2-1
d_call: NA
v_call: TRBV9

cdr3_aa: CASSPPGTGGRREQYF
j_call: TRBJ2-7
d_call: TRBD1
v_call: TRBV18

cdr3_aa: CASKAHLSGANVLTF
j_call: TRBJ2-6
d_call: NA
v_call: TRBV19

cdr3_aa: CATSDPGTGFTDTQYF
j_call: TRBJ2-3
d_call: TRBD1
v_call: TRBV24-1

cdr3_aa: CASSFTAASGEQYF
j_call: TRBJ2-7
d_call: NA
v_call: TRBV11-2

cdr3_aa: CASSIRPGGYTF
j_call: TRBJ1-2
d_call: NA
v_call: TRBV28

cdr3_aa: CASRQTGIGELFF
j_call: TRBJ2-2
d_call: NA
v_call: TRBV7-9

cdr3_aa: CASSDLIRGQPQHF
j_call: TRBJ1-5
d_call: NA
v_call: TRBV2

cdr3_aa: CASSIPELAGIFSTDTQYF
j_call: TRBJ2-3
d_call: TRBD2
v_call: TRBV19

cdr3_aa: CASSRTSARDTQYF
j_call: TRBJ2-3
d_call: TRBD2
v_call: TRBV2

cdr3_aa: CASSSTQGASGYTF
j_call: TRBJ1-2
d_call: TRBD1
v_call: TRBV6-5

cdr3_aa: CASREGIRAGKLFF
j_call: TRBJ1-4
d_call: NA
v_call: TRBV19

cdr3_aa: CASSHSGINQPQHF
j_call: TRBJ1-5
d_call: NA
v_call: TRBV4-2

cdr3_aa: CASSFSLSDTQYF
j_call: TRBJ2-3
d_call: NA
v_call: TRBV11-3

cdr3_aa: CASSPQREVEFF
j_call: TRBJ2-1
d_call: TRBD2
v_call: TRBV5-6

cdr3_aa: CASSSTYEQYF
j_call: TRBJ2-7
d_call: NA
v_call: TRBV6-5

cdr3_aa: CASRLRDRTNEKLFF
j_call: TRBJ1-4
d_call: TRBD1
v_call: TRBV2

cdr3_aa: CASSLALAGIHEQFF
j_call: TRBJ2-1
d_call: TRBD2
v_call: TRBV7-8

cdr3_aa: CASGVLAFGDYEQYF
j_call: TRBJ2-7
d_call: NA
v_call: TRBV27

cdr3_aa: CASSPRDFSSYNEQFF
j_call: TRBJ2-1
d_call: NA
v_call: TRBV27

cdr3_aa: CASSLVLGAGEGYTF
j_call: TRBJ1-2
d_call: NA
v_call: TRBV27

cdr3_aa: CASSSSSRTEAFF
j_call: TRBJ1-1
d_call: NA
v_call: TRBV19